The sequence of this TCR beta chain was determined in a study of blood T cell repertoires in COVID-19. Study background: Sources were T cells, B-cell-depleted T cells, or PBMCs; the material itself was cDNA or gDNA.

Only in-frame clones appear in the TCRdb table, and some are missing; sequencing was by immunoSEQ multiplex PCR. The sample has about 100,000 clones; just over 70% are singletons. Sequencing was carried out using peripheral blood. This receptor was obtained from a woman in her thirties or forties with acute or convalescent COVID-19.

CDR3 coding DNA: TGCGCCAGCAGCATCGGGACAGATATTGGCACTGAAGCTTTCTTT. Its translation is CASSIGTDIGTEAFF. This chain connects TRBV5-1 to TRBJ1-1; 7 bases map to TRBD1. The CDR3 length is 15 residues. Unmatched junction bases numbered 10, after V lost 4 bases and J lost 4 bases. CDR1 SGHRS and CDR2 YFSETQ come from the germline V gene.